The 3 T cell receptor beta chains reported below all come from one sample, sequenced in a study of graft-versus-host responses after intestinal transplantation. The protocol was immunoSEQ multiplex PCR, while the TCRdb copy is restricted to in-frame clones and leaves out a portion. The table has just over 95,000 clones, roughly 92% seen once. These receptors are not linked to any known antigen. Sequenced here: unstimulated CD4+ T cells sorted from spleen or lymph node cells, sampled before intestinal transplant. The receptors come from a human donor who received an intestinal transplant.

This clone has just one count. The chain has TRBV7-9 and TRBJ1-1, with 9 bases that match TRBD1. Losses at the gene ends were 5 bases for V and 5 bases for J; bases not matched to a gene: 12. The CDR3 extends over 16 amino acids. Germline loops: CDR1 SEHNR, CDR2 FQNEAQ (reference sequence). Here the CDR3 reads CASSTVRAGTGTEAFF. The CDR3, as DNA: TGTGCCAGCAGCACGGTAAGGGCCGGGACAGGGACTGAAGCTTTCTTT.

In its sample, this clone was seen once. The J gene is TRBJ2-7, the V gene TRBV29-1; 7 nucleotides line up with TRBD2. This CDR3 has 12 amino acids. Germline assignment: CDR1 SQVTM and CDR2 ANQGSEA. Trimming cost V 4 bases and J 3 bases; bases outside gene matches: 3. This CDR3 is CSVVSGGYEQYF. In DNA, the CDR3 is TGCAGCGTTGTATCGGGGGGCTACGAGCAGTACTTC.

CDR3 in amino acids: CASSLGGGRSSYEQYF. CDR3 DNA sequence: TGTGCCAGCAGCTTGGGTGGCGGTAGGAGCTCCTACGAGCAGTACTTC. The chain employs TRBV5-6 and TRBJ2-7; D not resolved. Germline CDR1 reads SGHDT; CDR2 reads YYEEEE. Trimming left V 0 bases short and J 0 bases short, with 13 bases between. This CDR3 is built from 16 residues.